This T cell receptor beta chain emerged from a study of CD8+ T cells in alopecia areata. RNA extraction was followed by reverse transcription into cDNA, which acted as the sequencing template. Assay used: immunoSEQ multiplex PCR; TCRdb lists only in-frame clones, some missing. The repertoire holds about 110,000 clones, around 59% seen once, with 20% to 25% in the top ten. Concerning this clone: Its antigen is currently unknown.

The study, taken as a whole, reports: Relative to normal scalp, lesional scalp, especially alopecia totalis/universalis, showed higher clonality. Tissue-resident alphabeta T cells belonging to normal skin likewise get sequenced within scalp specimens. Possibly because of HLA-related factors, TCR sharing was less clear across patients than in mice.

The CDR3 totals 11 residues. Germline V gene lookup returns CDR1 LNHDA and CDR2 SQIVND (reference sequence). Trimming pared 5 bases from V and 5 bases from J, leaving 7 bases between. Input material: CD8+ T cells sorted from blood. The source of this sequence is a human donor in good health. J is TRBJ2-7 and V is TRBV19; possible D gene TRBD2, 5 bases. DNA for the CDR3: TGTGCCAGTAGTGCGGGTCACGAGCAGTACTTC. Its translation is CASSAGHEQYF.